The sequence of this T cell receptor beta chain was determined in a study of blood T cell repertoires in COVID-19. As for the study in general: Italy, Spain and the United States were the sources of the convalescent and acute COVID-19 samples. T cells, B-cell-depleted T cells, or PBMCs provided the cDNA or gDNA that served as material.

Germline CDR1 reads SNHLY; CDR2 reads FYNNEI. The CDR3 is 15 amino acids. Losses at the gene ends were 7 bases for V and 2 bases for J; bases not matched to a gene: 6. How the authors handled the data: The assay estimated nucleated cells by amplifying reference gene primers. Measured with immunoSEQ multiplex PCR; TCRdb has only the in-frame clones, and not every one. D and trimming come from the DNA, and the V and J calls and clone size come from that table. The table shows 200,000 to 250,000 clones, with around 84% occurring only once. The sequencing input was peripheral blood. The chain joins TRBV2 to TRBJ2-1; 9 bases line up with TRBD2. This TCR was recovered from a man aged 25 to 40 with active or convalescent COVID-19. The CDR3 DNA follows: TGTGCCAGCAAGAAAGCGGGGGGTCCCTACAATGAGCAGTTCTTC. Translation: CASKKAGGPYNEQFF.